A selection of T cell receptor beta chains follows, all from one sample in a study of blood T cell repertoires in COVID-19. The protocol was immunoSEQ multiplex PCR, while the TCRdb copy is restricted to in-frame clones and leaves out a portion. The sample includes roughly 80,000 clones, 65% to 85% of them seen just once. The sequenced sample consisted of peripheral blood. The receptors stem from an older woman with acute or convalescent COVID-19. CDR3s include the opening cysteine and the closing phenylalanine or tryptophan. D genes are given only for firm matches. Only part of the rows carry a size: once, few, many, or a class if the clone is expanded.

cdr3_aa	cdr3_nt	clone_size	v_call	j_call	d_call
CASSPLGELFF	TGTGCCAGCAGTCCTCTCGGGGAGCTGTTTTTT	NA	TRBV6-5	TRBJ2-2	NA
CASSFGQGAGNTIYF	TGTGCCAGCAGCTTTGGACAGGGGGCTGGAAACACCATATATTTT	NA	TRBV7-2	TRBJ1-3	TRBD1
CASSEINEQYF	TGTGCCAGCAGTGAGATAAACGAGCAGTACTTC	NA	TRBV6-6	TRBJ2-7	NA
CASSQATGGNSPLHF	TGTGCCAGCAGCCAAGCGACAGGGGGAAATTCACCCCTCCACTTT	NA	TRBV3-1/TRBV3-2	TRBJ1-6	TRBD1
CASSPAPPSGASYNEQFF	TGTGCCAGCAGCCCAGCCCCACCTAGCGGGGCGTCCTACAATGAGCAGTTCTTC	NA	TRBV7-6	TRBJ2-1	TRBD2
CASSGPAGGVFGYTF	TGTGCCAGCAGTGGCCCGGCAGGAGGGGTTTTTGGCTACACCTTC	NA	TRBV2	TRBJ1-2	NA
CASSLRAGLIYGYTF	TGTGCCAGCAGCTTACGGGCAGGGTTAATCTATGGCTACACCTTC	NA	TRBV7-8	TRBJ1-2	NA
CASSIQGYEQYF	TGTGCCAGCAGTATACAGGGGTACGAGCAGTACTTC	NA	TRBV12-3/TRBV12-4	TRBJ2-7	TRBD1
CASSQAGRPENIQYF	TGTGCCAGCAGCCAAGCTGGGCGCCCTGAAAACATTCAGTACTTC	NA	TRBV3-1/TRBV3-2	TRBJ2-4	NA
CAISESGTGMEKLFF	TGTGCCATCAGTGAGTCGGGGACAGGGATGGAGAAACTGTTTTTT	NA	TRBV10-3	TRBJ1-4	TRBD1
CATSDLKGETQYF	TGTGCCACCAGTGATTTGAAGGGGGAGACCCAGTACTTC	NA	TRBV24-1	TRBJ2-5	NA
CAISDQSNQPQHF	TGTGCCATCAGTGACCAGAGCAATCAGCCCCAGCATTTT	NA	TRBV10-3	TRBJ1-5	NA
CASSEFTNSNQPQHF	TGTGCCAGCAGTGAATTTACTAATAGCAATCAGCCCCAGCATTTT	NA	TRBV6-1	TRBJ1-5	NA
CASSRLAGDTGELFF	TGTGCCAGCAGCAGACTAGCGGGAGACACCGGGGAGCTGTTTTTT	NA	TRBV5-5	TRBJ2-2	TRBD2
CASPTANTGELFF	TGTGCCAGCCCTACAGCTAACACCGGGGAGCTGTTTTTT	NA	TRBV12-3/TRBV12-4	TRBJ2-2	NA
CAISESTGGETQYF	TGTGCCATCAGTGAGTCCACAGGTGGGGAGACCCAGTACTTC	NA	TRBV10-3	TRBJ2-5	NA
CASSPRDNKQFF	TGTGCCAGCAGCCCCCGGGACAACAAGCAGTTCTTC	NA	TRBV11-3	TRBJ2-1	NA
CASSWGWTGIGTEAFF	TGTGCCAGCAGTTGGGGGTGGACAGGGATCGGCACTGAAGCTTTCTTT	NA	TRBV6-5	TRBJ1-1	TRBD1
CASSPGLDFYEQYF	TGTGCCAGCAGCCCGGGACTAGATTTCTACGAGCAGTACTTC	NA	TRBV5-4	TRBJ2-7	TRBD2
CASSPLAGSAYNEQFF	TGTGCCAGCAGCCCGTTAGCGGGGTCAGCCTACAATGAGCAGTTCTTC	NA	TRBV7-9	TRBJ2-1	TRBD2
CAWSGGLNQPQHF	TGTGCCTGGAGTGGAGGGCTCAATCAGCCCCAGCATTTT	once	TRBV30	TRBJ1-5	NA
CASSEASAAYEQYF	TGTGCCAGCAGTGAAGCCAGCGCAGCCTACGAGCAGTACTTC	NA	TRBV6-1	TRBJ2-7	NA
CASSQETGGAEQYGYTF	TGCGCCAGCAGCCAAGAGACAGGGGGCGCAGAACAGTATGGCTACACCTTC	NA	TRBV4-3	TRBJ1-2	TRBD1
CASSIDFGGDEKLFF	TGTGCCAGTAGTATAGATTTTGGGGGGGATGAAAAACTGTTTTTT	few	TRBV19	TRBJ1-4	NA
CASSFTANTEAFF	TGTGCCAGCAGTTTCACAGCGAACACTGAAGCTTTCTTT	NA	TRBV27	TRBJ1-1	NA
CASSFGTGADTQYF	TGCGCCAGCAGCTTCGGGACAGGAGCAGATACGCAGTATTTT	once	TRBV5-1	TRBJ2-3	TRBD1
CASSPGGSGANVLTF	TGTGCCAGCAGCCCGGGGGGCTCTGGGGCCAACGTCCTGACTTTC	NA	TRBV7-6	TRBJ2-6	TRBD2
CASSQLAGAYEQYF	TGTGCCAGCAGCCAACTAGCGGGGGCCTACGAGCAGTACTTC	NA	TRBV3-1/TRBV3-2	TRBJ2-7	TRBD2
CASSPGGETQYF	TGTGCCAGCAGCCCCGGGGGAGAGACCCAGTACTTC	NA	TRBV13	TRBJ2-5	NA
CASSSLRLGQGKETQYF	TGTGCCAGCAGCTCGCTTCGGCTGGGACAGGGGAAAGAGACCCAGTACTTC	NA	TRBV11-3	TRBJ2-5	TRBD1
CAWSVRASGTLYGYTF	TGTGCCTGGAGTGTACGGGCTTCGGGGACTCTCTATGGCTACACCTTC	NA	TRBV30	TRBJ1-2	NA
CATTRLQGPTYGYTF	TGTGCCACCACCAGACTACAGGGGCCAACTTATGGCTACACCTTC	NA	TRBV24-1	TRBJ1-2	TRBD1
CASSSHPGDTEAFF	TGTGCCAGCAGCTCCCACCCCGGGGACACTGAAGCTTTCTTT	NA	TRBV7-3	TRBJ1-1	NA
CASSFRGSSYEQYF	TGCGCCAGCAGCTTCAGGGGGAGCTCCTACGAGCAGTACTTC	NA	TRBV5-1	TRBJ2-7	TRBD1
CASSLPGYNEKLFF	TGTGCCAGCAGCTTGCCAGGCTATAATGAAAAACTGTTTTTT	few	TRBV5-4	TRBJ1-4	NA
CASSPRTSGTHDEQFF	TGTGCCAGCAGCCCTCGAACCTCCGGGACTCACGATGAGCAGTTCTTC	few	TRBV11-3	TRBJ2-1	NA
CASSLLSGTGATEAFF	TGTGCCAGTAGTTTACTATCCGGGACAGGTGCCACTGAAGCTTTCTTT	NA	TRBV19	TRBJ1-1	TRBD1
CSVERSGEAGEQYF	TGCAGCGTTGAACGTTCGGGAGAGGCGGGCGAGCAGTACTTC	NA	TRBV29-1	TRBJ2-7	NA
CASRNLGDSGNQPQHF	TGTGCCAGCAGGAATTTGGGGGACAGTGGGAATCAGCCCCAGCATTTT	NA	TRBV6-4	TRBJ1-5	TRBD1
CAISRTGVGTEAFF	TGTGCCATCAGCAGGACAGGGGTTGGGACTGAAGCTTTCTTT	NA	TRBV10-3	TRBJ1-1	TRBD1
CASSATQGQQITGGYTF	TGTGCCAGCAGCGCGACGCAGGGGCAACAGATAACGGGCGGCTACACCTTC	NA	TRBV5-6	TRBJ1-2	NA
CASSDWPEQFF	TGTGCCAGCAGTGATTGGCCAGAGCAGTTCTTC	once	TRBV6-1	TRBJ2-1	NA
CASTRQGLDGYTF	TGCGCCAGCACACGCCAGGGCTTGGATGGCTACACCTTC	once	TRBV4-1	TRBJ1-2	NA
CASSLGLGQGYTF	TGCGCCAGCAGCTTGGGTTTGGGTCAGGGGTACACCTTC	NA	TRBV5-1	TRBJ1-2	NA
CASSLSDSGNTIYF	TGTGCCAGCAGCTTATCGGACAGTGGAAACACCATATATTTT	NA	TRBV7-6	TRBJ1-3	NA
CSVEDQSPGGTANTGELFF	TGCAGCGTTGAAGATCAAAGCCCTGGAGGGACTGCTAACACCGGGGAGCTGTTTTTT	NA	TRBV29-1	TRBJ2-2	NA
CASSMGDRGAFTYEQYF	TGTGCCAGTAGTATGGGGGACAGGGGCGCCTTTACCTACGAGCAGTACTTC	NA	TRBV19	TRBJ2-7	TRBD1
CASSIGARAPNTEAFF	TGTGCCAGTAGTATTGGGGCCCGAGCCCCGAACACTGAAGCTTTCTTT	NA	TRBV19	TRBJ1-1	NA
CASTFRTGYNYGYTF	TGTGCCAGCACCTTCAGGACAGGGTACAACTATGGCTACACCTTC	NA	TRBV7-9	TRBJ1-2	TRBD1
CASSLDQGRSDTQYF	TGCGCCAGCAGCTTGGACCAGGGGCGATCAGATACGCAGTATTTT	NA	TRBV5-1	TRBJ2-3	NA
CASSPTGTFGGYTF	TGTGCCAGCAGCCCCACAGGGACCTTTGGTGGCTACACCTTC	NA	TRBV28	TRBJ1-2	NA
CASITGTGVHQPQHF	TGTGCCAGCATTACCGGGACAGGGGTTCACCAGCCCCAGCATTTT	NA	TRBV6-6	TRBJ1-5	TRBD1
CASSLELPGQGTRNEQYF	TGCGCCAGCAGCTTGGAACTTCCGGGACAGGGGACGAGGAACGAGCAGTACTTC	NA	TRBV5-1	TRBJ2-7	TRBD1
CASSGGTSGSYEQYF	TGTGCCAGCAGCGGGGGGACTAGCGGCTCCTACGAGCAGTACTTC	NA	TRBV7-2	TRBJ2-7	TRBD2
CATSSSGGTNEKLFF	TGTGCCACCAGCAGCTCAGGGGGCACTAATGAAAAACTGTTTTTT	NA	TRBV15	TRBJ1-4	TRBD1
CASSEPQGSRETQYF	TGTGCCAGCAGTGAACCACAGGGTAGCAGGGAGACCCAGTACTTC	NA	TRBV2	TRBJ2-5	NA
CASSSPRANTEAFF	TGTGCCAGCAGCTCCCCCAGGGCGAACACTGAAGCTTTCTTT	NA	TRBV5-6	TRBJ1-1	NA